This is a list of T cell receptor beta chains from one sample in a study of blood T cell repertoires in COVID-19. TCRdb keeps only in-frame clones here, not all; method: immunoSEQ multiplex PCR. The sample has hundreds of thousands of clones, 86% seen once. The sequenced sample was PBMCs or T cells enriched from blood (not recorded which). All receptors derive from a woman aged 45 to 65 in a cohort exposed to, infected with or recovered from COVID-19 (not recorded which). The conserved cysteine and the conserved F or W are not part of the CDR3 here. Clone size, where shown, is once, few, many, or a class for clones that have expanded.

V gene,clone size,CDR3 protein
TRBV5-6,.,ASSRFTGDFRTGELF
TRBV7-2,.,ASSLTGAGLNTEAF
TRBV18,.,ASSPGVSYEQY
TRBV2,few,ASSANRGVPGELF
TRBV30,few,AWSRQINYGYT
TRBV27,.,ASSPLQGGYT
TRBV2,once,ASSGGLPGNQPQH
TRBV7-8,.,ASSLTGSWGYT
TRBV11-2,.,ASSLNTPNTGELF
TRBV3-1/TRBV3-2,.,ASSPTGGSGGAGEQY
TRBV19,few,ASSDRLNTEAF
TRBV7-9,.,ASSLLSGVDNEQF
TRBV5-4,once,ASTRAAGNTGELF
TRBV12-3/TRBV12-4,many,ASNDDGRTLF
TRBV11-2,.,ASSLGYGSLPYEQY
TRBV28,.,ASSSYGLAGGKETQY
TRBV18,.,ASEDRNNSPLH
TRBV9,.,ASSVLQQDTQY
TRBV28,.,AITSGGPPYEQY
TRBV6-1,once,ASSELAGGQNEQF
TRBV6-2/TRBV6-3,.,ASSSWEMGDEQY
TRBV27,.,ASSPGQGRPRETQY
TRBV11-2,.,ASRGWGRGTNEKLF
TRBV7-9,.,ASSTGTGGYGYT
TRBV9,.,ASSVEGNRATEAF
TRBV30,.,AWSVGAATNYGYT
TRBV19,.,ASSWRNRDGFYGYGYT
TRBV7-2,.,ASSLNPASYGYT
TRBV5-5,.,ASSLTSQSSVEQY
TRBV10-3,.,AIRDPTGTPGNTIY